This record concerns one T cell receptor beta chain sequence. The V gene's germline CDR1 is MDHEN and CDR2 SYDVKM. Trimming pared 3 bases from V and 2 bases from J, leaving 8 bases between. There are 14 residues in the CDR3. The data were taken from a study of blood T cell repertoires in COVID-19. Study context: Nucleic acid was either cDNA or gDNA, and it came from T cells, B-cell-depleted T cells, or PBMCs.

The table came from immunoSEQ multiplex PCR; TCRdb's copy has only in-frame clones and leaves some out. The sample includes some 160,000 clones, 80% to 90% seen only once; the top ten take approximately 10%. The TCR sequence derives from a woman in her seventies with COVID-19, enrolled during active disease. The genes are TRBV28 and TRBJ1-3, with no clear D. Input material: peripheral blood. The CDR3 reads CASSFSGTGNTIYF. CDR3 DNA: TGTGCCAGCAGTTTTTCCGGGACTGGAAACACCATATATTTT.